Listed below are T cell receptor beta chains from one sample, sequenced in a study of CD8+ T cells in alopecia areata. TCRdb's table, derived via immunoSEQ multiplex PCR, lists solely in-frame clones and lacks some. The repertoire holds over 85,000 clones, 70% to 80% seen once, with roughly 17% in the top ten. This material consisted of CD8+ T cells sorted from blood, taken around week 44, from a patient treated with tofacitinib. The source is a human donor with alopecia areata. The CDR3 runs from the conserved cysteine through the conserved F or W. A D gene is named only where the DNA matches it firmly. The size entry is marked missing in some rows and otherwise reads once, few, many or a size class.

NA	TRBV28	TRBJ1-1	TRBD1	CASNQGGNTEAFF	TGTGCCAGCAATCAGGGGGGGAACACTGAAGCTTTCTTT
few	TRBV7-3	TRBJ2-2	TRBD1	CASSPWTGGRTGELFF	TGTGCCAGCAGCCCCTGGACAGGGGGCAGGACCGGGGAGCTGTTTTTT
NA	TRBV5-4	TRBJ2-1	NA	CASASASNEQFF	TGTGCCAGTGCAAGCGCATCCAATGAGCAGTTCTTC
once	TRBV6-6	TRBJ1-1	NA	CASDINGENTEAFF	TGTGCCAGCGATATAAATGGAGAGAACACTGAAGCTTTCTTT
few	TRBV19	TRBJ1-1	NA	CASSISAEAEAFF	TGTGCCAGTAGTATATCGGCTGAGGCTGAAGCTTTCTTT
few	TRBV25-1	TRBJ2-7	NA	CASRLGYEQYF	TGTGCCAGCAGATTAGGCTACGAGCAGTACTTC
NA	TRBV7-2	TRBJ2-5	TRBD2	CASSLGGFQETQYF	TGTGCCAGCAGCTTGGGGGGGTTCCAAGAGACCCAGTACTTC
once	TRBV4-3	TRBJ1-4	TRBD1	CASSQVFGTGKEKLFF	TGCGCCAGCAGCCAAGTTTTTGGGACAGGAAAAGAAAAACTGTTTTTT
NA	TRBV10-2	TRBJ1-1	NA	CASSEDPIMNTEAFF	TGCGCCAGCAGTGAAGACCCCATTATGAACACTGAAGCTTTCTTT
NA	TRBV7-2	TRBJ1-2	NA	CASSLSGGGYTF	TGTGCCAGCAGCTTAAGCGGGGGAGGCTACACCTTC
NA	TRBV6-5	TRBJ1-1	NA	CASSYSKGVNTEAFF	TGTGCCAGCAGTTACTCGAAGGGTGTGAACACTGAAGCTTTCTTT
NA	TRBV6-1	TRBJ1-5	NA	CASSPLPVNQPQHF	TGTGCCAGCAGTCCCCTCCCCGTGAATCAGCCCCAGCATTTT
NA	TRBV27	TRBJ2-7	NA	CASSFGSRPYEQYF	TGTGCCAGCAGTTTTGGGTCCCGGCCCTACGAGCAGTACTTC
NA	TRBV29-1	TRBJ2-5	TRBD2	CSVPTGGLDRETQYF	TGCAGCGTCCCAACGGGGGGGCTCGACCGAGAGACCCAGTACTTC